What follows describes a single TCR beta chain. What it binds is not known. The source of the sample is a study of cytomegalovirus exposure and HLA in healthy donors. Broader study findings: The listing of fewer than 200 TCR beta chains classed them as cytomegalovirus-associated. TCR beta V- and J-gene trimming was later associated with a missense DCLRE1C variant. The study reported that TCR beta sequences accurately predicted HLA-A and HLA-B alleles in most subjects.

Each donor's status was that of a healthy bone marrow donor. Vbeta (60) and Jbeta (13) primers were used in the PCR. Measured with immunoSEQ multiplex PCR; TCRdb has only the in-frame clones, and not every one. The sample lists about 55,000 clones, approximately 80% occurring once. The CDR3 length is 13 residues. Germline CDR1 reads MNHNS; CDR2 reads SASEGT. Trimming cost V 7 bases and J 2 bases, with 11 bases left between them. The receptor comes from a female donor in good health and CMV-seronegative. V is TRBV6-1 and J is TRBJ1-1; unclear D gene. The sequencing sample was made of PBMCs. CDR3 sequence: CASTEGPNTEAFF. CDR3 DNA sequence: TGTGCCAGCACCGAGGGTCCTAACACTGAAGCTTTCTTT.